The text below deals with one TCR beta chain. These data originate in a study of early T cells in non-severe SARS-CoV-2 infection. The germline V and J ends were trimmed by 4 bases and 2 bases, with 9 bases remaining between them. The CDR3 has 13 amino acids. The V gene's germline CDR1 is SGDLS and CDR2 YYNGEE. TCRdb re-called the 5' RACE reads through MiXCR, storing one row per CDR3 protein. The sample lists some 61,000 distinct CDR3 sequences; about 10% were seen once. Sequenced here: whole blood, sampled at baseline. This chain links TRBV9 with TRBJ2-5; D possibly corresponds to TRBD1 (5 bases). The TCR was taken from an adult who was a healthcare worker with PCR-confirmed SARS-CoV-2 infection or an uninfected control (not recorded which). CDR3 DNA sequence: TGTGCCAGCAGCAGGACAATACAAGAGACCCAGTACTTC. This sequence encodes CASSRTIQETQYF. The variable domain in full, completed from reference TRBV9 and TRBJ2-5, reads DSGVTQTPKHLITATGQRVTLRCSPRSGDLSVYWYQQSLDQGLQFLIQYYNGEERAKGNILERFSAQQFPDLHSELNLSSLELGDSALYFCASSRTIQETQYFGPGTRLLVL.